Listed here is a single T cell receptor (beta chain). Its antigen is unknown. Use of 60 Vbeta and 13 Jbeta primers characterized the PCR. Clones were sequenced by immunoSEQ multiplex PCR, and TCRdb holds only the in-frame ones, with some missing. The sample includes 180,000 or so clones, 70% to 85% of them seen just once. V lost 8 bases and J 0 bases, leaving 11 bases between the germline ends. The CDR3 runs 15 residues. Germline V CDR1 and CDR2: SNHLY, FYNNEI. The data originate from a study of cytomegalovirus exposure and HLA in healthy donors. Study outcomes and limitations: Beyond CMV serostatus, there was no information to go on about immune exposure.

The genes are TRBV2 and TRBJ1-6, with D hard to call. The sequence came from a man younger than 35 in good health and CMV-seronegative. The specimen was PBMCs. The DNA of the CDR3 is TGTGCCAGCTCCCTAGTTGACTCCTATAATTCACCCCTCCACTTT. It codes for CASSLVDSYNSPLHF.